These T cell receptor beta chains were read from a single sample in a study of T cells after yellow fever vaccination. MiXCR, run by TCRdb on the 5' RACE reads, gives a single entry per CDR3 protein. The table includes 300,000 to 400,000 distinct CDR3 sequences, roughly an eighth detected once. The specimen comprised CD4+ T cells sorted from PBMCs, sampled 15 days after the yellow fever booster vaccination. Every receptor here comes from a man between 18 and 29 years old who received the YFV17D yellow fever vaccine. CDR3s include the opening cysteine and the closing phenylalanine or tryptophan. Clone size appears in some rows only: once, few, many, or a class for an expanded clone.

CASSNPLSNQPQHF few TRBJ1-5 TRBV21-1
CASSHGGPADTQYF . TRBJ2-3 TRBV14
CASSRGGLGGRETQYF few TRBJ2-5 TRBV7-2
CATKTGGATNEKLFF many TRBJ1-4 TRBV10-3
CAWSKNGELFF . TRBJ2-2 TRBV30
CASSYSGHSGEYF . TRBJ2-4 TRBV6-2/TRBV6-3
CASRTPRRAFF . TRBJ1-1 TRBV25-1
CASSLWGAIGEKLFF . TRBJ1-4 TRBV7-2
CASSVDGRGSGELFF . TRBJ2-2 TRBV9
CASKPDPTNEKLFF few TRBJ1-4 TRBV5-1
CSARQLGGDTEAFF . TRBJ1-1 TRBV20-1
CASSQDRASLSRDTQYF few TRBJ2-3 TRBV4-1
CASSDRDRGTLATTEAFF . TRBJ1-1 TRBV5-1
CASISGRQDETQYF . TRBJ2-5 TRBV6-6
CAIPTDSGARGYTF . TRBJ1-2 TRBV10-3
CASSSLGGVVEQFF . TRBJ2-1 TRBV19
CSARAAGTNYNEQFF . TRBJ2-1 TRBV20-1